The following is a T cell receptor beta chain sequence with its context. Its antigen remains undetermined. No base-level quality is on record; no much larger clone is a single base apart. The entry originates in a study of T cells after yellow fever vaccination (dated by TCRdb to the late 2010s). For context, the study as a whole: The SMART-Seq v4 Ultra Low Input RNA kit was used to prepare libraries from fractions with low cell numbers. To follow T-cell clones before and after both primary and booster YFV17D yellow fever vaccination, bulk TCR alpha and beta repertoires underwent longitudinal sequencing. The cohort comprised two healthy male donors, one aged 18 to 30 and one aged 30 to 40 years. Blood was drawn at multiple timepoints before and after primary and secondary immunization, with bulk PBMC replicates and cell subsets isolated. Findings and caveats that apply to the study as a whole: Only a couple of donors were included in the study, so the extent to which the findings can be generalized is limited. After the booster, most clones that had expanded after primary vaccination were detected again (around 95% of CD4 and more than 85% of CD8), suggesting broad maintenance of memory. Computational filtering was needed because FACS-sorted repertoires could contain abundant contaminating clonotypes from the bulk population. Compared with the primary T-cell response, the secondary T-cell response was faster but weaker, reaching its peak on day 5 rather than on day 15. A small fraction of clonotypes showed up in both the CD4 and CD8 compartments, probably as a result of convergent recombination.

Its CDR3 holds 11 amino acids, cysteine through phenylalanine. This entry keeps only the CDR3 DNA: 33 bases, framed from base 1. According to the germline V gene (reference sequence), CDR1 reads SEHNR and CDR2 reads FQNEAQ. V and J lose 4 bases and 8 bases, and a span of 6 bases separates them. Synthesis of TCR cDNA relied on 5'RACE template switching, a step that introduced a universal primer site along with unique molecular identifiers. cDNA synthesis was primed from both the TCR alpha and TCR beta constant segments. Library amplification used two PCR steps, and the second PCR step added sample barcodes and sequencing adapters. Libraries were sequenced on Illumina HiSeq 2500 (2x100 bp) or NovaSeq (2x150 bp). Per the source publication's procedure: Reads were demultiplexed and collapsed into UMI consensus sequences with MIGEC, and V(D)J alignment was performed with MiXCR. Clonotypes responding to the vaccine were identified with edgeR on replicate PBMC samples, with the criteria of FDR below 0.01 and a log2 fold change above 5 up to day 15. Bulk clonotypes were assigned CD4 or CD8 identity according to which sequenced CD4 or CD8 repertoire held them at higher abundance. TCRdb redid the processing of the public reads, applying fastp at Q25 and MiXCR, and retained in-frame beta chains. Each entry is one CDR3 protein sequence, shown with its most common DNA and genes. For this entry, the V and J calls and clone size follow TCRdb and not the study's own pipeline. The sample table records a few hundred thousand distinct CDR3 sequences; approximately 8% of these occur just once. The ten top clones hold roughly a sixth of the sample.

The treatment or condition label of this sample denotes: live attenuated yellow fever vaccine strain. At each blood-draw timepoint, two biological replicates of bulk PBMCs were obtained. A standard Ficoll-Paque protocol was used to isolate PBMCs from peripheral blood. TriZol was used to extract RNA from bulk PBMCs, from CD4 and CD8 fractions, and from dextramer-positive and dextramer-negative fractions. The sequencing here drew on PBMCs, taken roughly 45 days after the first yellow fever vaccination. This TCR was sampled from a man aged 18 to 30 who received the YFV17D yellow fever vaccine. The chain is assembled from TRBV7-9 and TRBJ2-1; perhaps TRBD2 is the D gene, with 5 bases matching. The nucleotides are TGTGCCAGCAGCTCGCGGGATGAGCAGTTCTTC. It translates as CASSSRDEQFF.